The clone carrying this T cell receptor (beta chain) was observed a single time. Here immunoSEQ multiplex PCR was the method, and the copy in TCRdb shows in-frame clones only, minus some. The table shows tens of thousands of clones, with 88% occurring only once. This specimen comes from a study of blood T cell repertoires in COVID-19. Looked up from germline, CDR1 is SGHAT and CDR2 is FQNNGV. V was shortened by 2 bases and J by 1 base, with 19 bases between the two germline ends. The CDR3 sequence is 18 residues long. The TCR sequence derives from a woman older than 75 with active COVID-19. This chain uses TRBV11-2 with TRBJ2-3; a possible D gene is TRBD2 (5 bases). Source material: peripheral blood. The CDR3 is CASSLTLRTGSGTDTQYF. The DNA of the CDR3 is TGTGCCAGCAGCTTAACCCTGAGGACGGGATCGGGCACAGATACGCAGTATTTT.